Sequencing of this T cell receptor beta chain was carried out in a study of blood T cell repertoires in COVID-19. Across the whole study: Sample material is recorded as cDNA or gDNA derived from T cells, B-cell-depleted T cells, or PBMCs.

The data were produced by immunoSEQ multiplex PCR, yet TCRdb's version contains in-frame clones alone and is incomplete. The sample has about 270,000 clones, 75% to 90% seen once; the top ten hold under 2.5%. The CDR3 extends over 13 amino acids. V was clipped by 5 bases and J by 5 bases; unmatched bases: 3. The germline CDR1 and CDR2 sequences are LGHDT and YNNKEL (reference sequence). Residents of around 24 US areas, aged about 18 to 95 years, made up the participants. Source material: PBMCs or T cells enriched from blood (not recorded which). This clonotype was sampled from a young woman who had recovered from COVID-19. V gene TRBV3-1 (or the pseudogene TRBV3-2) combines with J gene TRBJ1-1, with 9 bases matching TRBD1. Written as DNA, the CDR3 is TGTGCCAGCAGCGGGACAGGGCGAACTGAAGCTTTCTTT. Amino acid sequence: CASSGTGRTEAFF.